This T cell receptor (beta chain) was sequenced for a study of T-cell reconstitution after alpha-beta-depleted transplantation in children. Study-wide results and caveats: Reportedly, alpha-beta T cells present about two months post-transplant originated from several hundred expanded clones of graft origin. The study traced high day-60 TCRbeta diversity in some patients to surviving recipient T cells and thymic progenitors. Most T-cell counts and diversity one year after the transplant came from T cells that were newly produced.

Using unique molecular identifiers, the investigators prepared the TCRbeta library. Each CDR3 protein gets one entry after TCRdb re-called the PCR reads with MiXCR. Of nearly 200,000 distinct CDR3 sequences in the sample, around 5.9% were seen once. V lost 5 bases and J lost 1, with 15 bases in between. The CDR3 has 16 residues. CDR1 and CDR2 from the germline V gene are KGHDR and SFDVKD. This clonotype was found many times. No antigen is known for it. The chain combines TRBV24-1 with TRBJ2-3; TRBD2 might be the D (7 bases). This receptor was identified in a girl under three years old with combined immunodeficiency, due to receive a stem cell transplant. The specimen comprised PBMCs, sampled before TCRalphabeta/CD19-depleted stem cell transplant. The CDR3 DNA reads TGTGCCACCAGTGGTTCCGGGGGGCTCCGCACAGATACGCAGTATTTT. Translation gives CATSGSGGLRTDTQYF.